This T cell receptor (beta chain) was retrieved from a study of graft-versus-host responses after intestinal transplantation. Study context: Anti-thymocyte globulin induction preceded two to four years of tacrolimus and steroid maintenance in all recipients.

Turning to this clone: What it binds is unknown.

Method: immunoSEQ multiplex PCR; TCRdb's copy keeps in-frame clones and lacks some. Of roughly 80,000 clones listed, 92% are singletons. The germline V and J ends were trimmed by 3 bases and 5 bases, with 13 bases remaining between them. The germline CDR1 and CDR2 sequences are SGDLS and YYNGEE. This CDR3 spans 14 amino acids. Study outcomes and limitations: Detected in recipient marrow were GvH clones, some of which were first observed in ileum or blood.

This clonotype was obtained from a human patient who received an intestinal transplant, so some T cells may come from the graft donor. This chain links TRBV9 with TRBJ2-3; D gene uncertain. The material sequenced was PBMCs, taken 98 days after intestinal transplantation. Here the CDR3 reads CASSASNRQDTQYF. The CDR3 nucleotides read TGTGCCAGCAGCGCCTCTAATCGTCAAGATACGCAGTATTTT.